This TCR beta chain emerged from a study of blood T cell repertoires in COVID-19. TCRdb's copy holds only in-frame clones and misses some; the assay was immunoSEQ multiplex PCR. The table has roughly 330,000 clones, 87% seen once. The germline gives CDR1 LGHDT, CDR2 YNNKEL (reference sequence). V was pared by 3 bases and J by 0 bases, with 17 bases of the junction left unmatched. This CDR3 comprises 21 residues. The sample taken for sequencing was peripheral blood. This sequence originates from a man younger than 45 with COVID-19, enrolled during active disease. The chain joins TRBV3-1 (or the pseudogene TRBV3-2) to TRBJ2-5, with 12 bases identical to TRBD2. In DNA form, the CDR3 reads TGTGCCAGCAGCCACAGCTCCCGACTAGCGGGAGAACTGAACGACCAAGAGACCCAGTACTTC. Translation gives CASSHSSRLAGELNDQETQYF.